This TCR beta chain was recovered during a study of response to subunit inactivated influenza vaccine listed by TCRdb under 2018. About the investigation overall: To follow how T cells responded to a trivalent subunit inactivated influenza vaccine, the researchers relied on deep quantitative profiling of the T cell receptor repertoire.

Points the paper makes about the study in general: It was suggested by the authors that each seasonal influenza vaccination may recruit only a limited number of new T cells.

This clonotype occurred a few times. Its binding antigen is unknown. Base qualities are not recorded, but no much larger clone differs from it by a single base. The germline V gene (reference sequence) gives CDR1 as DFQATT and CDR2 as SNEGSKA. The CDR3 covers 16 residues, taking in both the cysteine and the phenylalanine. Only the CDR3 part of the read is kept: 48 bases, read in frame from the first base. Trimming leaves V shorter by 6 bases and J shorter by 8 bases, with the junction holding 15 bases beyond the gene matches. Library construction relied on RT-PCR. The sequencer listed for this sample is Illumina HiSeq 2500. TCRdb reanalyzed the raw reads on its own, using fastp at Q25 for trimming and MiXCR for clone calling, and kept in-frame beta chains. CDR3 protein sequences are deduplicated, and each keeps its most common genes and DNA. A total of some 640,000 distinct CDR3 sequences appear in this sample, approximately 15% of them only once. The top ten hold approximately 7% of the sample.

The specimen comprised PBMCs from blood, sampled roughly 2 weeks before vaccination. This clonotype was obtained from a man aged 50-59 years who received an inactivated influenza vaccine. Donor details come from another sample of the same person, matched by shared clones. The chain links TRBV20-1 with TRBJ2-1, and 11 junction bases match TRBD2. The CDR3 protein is CSASLAGGPDAHEQFF. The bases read TGCAGTGCATCGTTAGCGGGAGGGCCGGACGCGCATGAGCAGTTCTTC.